Sequencing of this T cell receptor beta chain was carried out in a study of T cells in Graves' hyperthyroidism and ophthalmopathy. The V end lost 2 bases, the J end lost 5 bases, and 8 bases lay between the germline ends. This CDR3 has 13 residues. Germline V gene sequence: CDR1 SGHKS, CDR2 YYEKEE (reference sequence). This clonotype was detected many times. Template material for amplifying TCR beta CDR3 regions consisted of RNA transcripts. The TCR CDR3 was amplified in a first-round RT-PCR using the HTBI primer set. TCRdb used MiXCR to reprocess the multiplex PCR reads, holding one entry per CDR3 protein. The sample lists around 580,000 distinct CDR3 sequences; 16% were seen once.

The clonotype comes from a young woman with Graves' hyperthyroidism. Specimen: blood. This sequence joins TRBV5-5 and TRBJ2-1, with D possibly TRBD2 on 5 matching bases. DNA of the CDR3: TGTGCCAGCAGCTTTGCCGGGGACAATGAGCAGTTCTTC. This codes for CASSFAGDNEQFF.